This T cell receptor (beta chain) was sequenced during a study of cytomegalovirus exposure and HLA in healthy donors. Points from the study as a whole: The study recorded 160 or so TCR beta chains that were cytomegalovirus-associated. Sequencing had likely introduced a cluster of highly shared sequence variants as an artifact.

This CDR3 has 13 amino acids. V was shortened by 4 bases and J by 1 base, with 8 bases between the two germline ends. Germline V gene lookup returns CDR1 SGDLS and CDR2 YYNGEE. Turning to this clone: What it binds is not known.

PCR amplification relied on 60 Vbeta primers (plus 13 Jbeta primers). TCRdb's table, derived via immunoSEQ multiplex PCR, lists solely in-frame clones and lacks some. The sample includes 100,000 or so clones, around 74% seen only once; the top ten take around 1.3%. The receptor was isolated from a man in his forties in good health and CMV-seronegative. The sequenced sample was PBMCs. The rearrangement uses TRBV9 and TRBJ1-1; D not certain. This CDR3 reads CASSLSTNTEAFF. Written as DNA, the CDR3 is TGTGCCAGCAGCCTATCAACGAACACTGAAGCTTTCTTT.